The TCR beta chain described here comes from a study of cytomegalovirus exposure and HLA in healthy donors. Across the study: Most genotyped donors, around four fifths of around 370, had Caucasian-associated genetic ancestry.

This clone showed up just once. Its antigen is still unknown. Points from the study as a whole: Within a later analysis, the majority of CMV-associated TCR beta chains appeared HLA-restricted.

Although they were nominally healthy when sampled, donors likely had unrecorded immune exposures. This CDR3 is 16 amino acids long. V trimming: 2 bases; J trimming: 4 bases; junction bases outside the gene matches: 4. Germline CDR1 and CDR2: MNHNS and SASEGT. In the PCR, 60 Vbeta and 13 Jbeta primers were used. Some clones are missing from TCRdb's copy, which holds only in-frame ones; the method was immunoSEQ multiplex PCR. The sample consists of about 100,000 clones, roughly 85% of them appearing once. The V and J genes are TRBV6-1 and TRBJ2-2, with 10 bases identical to TRBD1. The specimen sequenced was PBMCs. The clonotype was recovered from a woman between 35 and 50 years old in good health and CMV-seronegative. CDR3 bases: TGTGCCAGCAGTGAATCGGGGACAGGGGCCACCGGGGAGCTGTTTTTT. Amino acids: CASSESGTGATGELFF.